This T cell receptor (beta chain) was identified in a study of blood T cell repertoires in COVID-19. Cohort placement rested on clinical history that participants reported themselves. CDR1 KGHSH and CDR2 LQKENI come from the germline V gene. Trimming at V came to 4 bases and at J to 9 bases, leaving 10 bases not matched to a gene. The CDR3 is 15 residues long. Source study methods: It was from reference gene primer amplification that nucleated cell counts were estimated. Here immunoSEQ multiplex PCR was the method, and the copy in TCRdb shows in-frame clones only, minus some. V, J and clone size were drawn from that table, and D and trimming were deduced from the DNA. The profile covers about 210,000 clones, with around 88% appearing a single time and around 2.5% taken by the ten largest.

The chain recombines TRBV18 with TRBJ1-1; 11 nucleotides align to TRBD1. Input material: PBMCs or T cells enriched from blood (not recorded which). The receptor's source is a woman aged 40 to 49 with acute COVID-19. The CDR3 is CASSLPPGQGVKAFF. The DNA of the CDR3 is TGTGCCAGCTCACTCCCTCCGGGACAGGGGGTGAAAGCTTTCTTT.